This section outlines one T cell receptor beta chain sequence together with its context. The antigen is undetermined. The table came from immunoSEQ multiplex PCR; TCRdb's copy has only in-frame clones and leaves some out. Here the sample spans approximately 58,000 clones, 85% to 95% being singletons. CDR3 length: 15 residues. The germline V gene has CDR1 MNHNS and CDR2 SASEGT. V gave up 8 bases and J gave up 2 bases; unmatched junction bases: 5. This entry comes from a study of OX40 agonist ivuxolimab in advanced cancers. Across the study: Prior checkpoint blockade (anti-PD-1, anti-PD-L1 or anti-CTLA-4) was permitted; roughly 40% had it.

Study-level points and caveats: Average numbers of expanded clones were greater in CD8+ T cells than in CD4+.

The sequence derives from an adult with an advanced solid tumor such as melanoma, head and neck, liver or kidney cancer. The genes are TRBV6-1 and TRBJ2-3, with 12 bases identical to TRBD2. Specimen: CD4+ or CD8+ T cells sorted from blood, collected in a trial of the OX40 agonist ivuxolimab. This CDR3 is CASPGLAGFTDTQYF. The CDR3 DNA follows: TGTGCCAGCCCGGGACTAGCGGGTTTCACAGATACGCAGTATTTT.